This is a list of T cell receptor beta chains from one sample in a study of T cells in Graves' hyperthyroidism and ophthalmopathy. MiXCR, applied by TCRdb to the multiplex PCR reads, yields one record per CDR3 protein. The table lists about 380,000 distinct CDR3 sequences, approximately 17% of them singletons, with less than 45% in the top ten. The sample comprised blood. Receptors were obtained from a young man with Graves' ophthalmopathy. The CDR3 runs from the conserved cysteine through the conserved F or W. The D gene is left open where the match is weak. Clone size is given for some rows only: seen once, a few or many times, or a class if the clone is expanded.

DNA,CDR3,J,size,V,D
TGTGCCAGCAGTCCGCAGGGGACCGTGTCGAGGGGTGAGCAGTTCTTC,CASSPQGTVSRGEQFF,TRBJ2-1,many,TRBV27,-
TGTGCCAGTTGCCCCAGGCAGGGGATCTATGGCTACACCTTC,CASCPRQGIYGYTF,TRBJ1-2,few,TRBV7-9,-
TGTGCCAGTAGTAGATGGACAGGGGTAGAGACCCAGTACTTC,CASSRWTGVETQYF,TRBJ2-5,-,TRBV19,TRBD1
TGTGCCAGCAGCCAGACGGTACTACAGTCTTCCTACGAGCAGTACTTC,CASSQTVLQSSYEQYF,TRBJ2-7,-,TRBV3-1,-
TGTGCCAGCAGCGTAGACTACGGGAGAGGTGAAAAACTGTTTTTT,CASSVDYGRGEKLFF,TRBJ1-4,medium-sized,TRBV9,-
TGTGCCAGCAGTTTAGGTGTAGGGGGGGAAGCTTTCTTT,CASSLGVGGEAFF,TRBJ1-1,-,TRBV12-3/TRBV12-4,-
TGCAGCGTCATAGGGGGCTACGTGAACACTGAAGCTTTCTTT,CSVIGGYVNTEAFF,TRBJ1-1,few,TRBV29-1,TRBD1
TGTGCCAGCTCACTCGCCGCGACTGGTGCTCAGCCCCAGCATTTT,CASSLAATGAQPQHF,TRBJ1-5,many,TRBV18,-
TGTGCCAGCAGCTTGTGGGGGGGGGCGGACTACAATGAGCAGTTCTTC,CASSLWGGADYNEQFF,TRBJ2-1,-,TRBV5-4,-
TGTGCCAGCAGTCGGGGGGGGCCTACGCAGTATTTT,CASSRGGPTQYF,TRBJ2-3,few,TRBV2,TRBD2
TGTGCCACCTCGTCTCAGGGATCCGCAGATACGCAGTATTTT,CATSSQGSADTQYF,TRBJ2-3,few,TRBV5-4,-
TGCAGTGCTAGAGCTGGTCCGCTAGCCAAAAACATTCAGTACTTC,CSARAGPLAKNIQYF,TRBJ2-4,few,TRBV20-1,-
TGCAGCGTCGACAGGGGGCAGGGGGATGGCTACACCTTC,CSVDRGQGDGYTF,TRBJ1-2,-,TRBV29-1,TRBD1
TGTGCCAGCGCGGGGACTCATGGGGGAGAGACCCAGTACTTC,CASAGTHGGETQYF,TRBJ2-5,few,TRBV6-1,-
TGCAGTGCTAGGGACAGGGGGTCTGGCTATGGCTACACCTTC,CSARDRGSGYGYTF,TRBJ1-2,-,TRBV20-1,TRBD1
TGCGCCAGCAGCCAAGGGACGGTTCTGAACGAGCAGTACTTC,CASSQGTVLNEQYF,TRBJ2-7,many,TRBV5-1,-
TGTGCCAGCAGTCTCCTGGGCCCTGAAGCTTTCTTT,CASSLLGPEAFF,TRBJ1-1,many,TRBV2,-
TGTGCCAGCAGCCCAACAGGGACCTCCTACGAGCAGTACTTC,CASSPTGTSYEQYF,TRBJ2-7,many,TRBV11-2,-
TGTGCCAGCAGTGAAGTCGCCGCAGATAACTATGGCTACACCTTC,CASSEVAADNYGYTF,TRBJ1-2,many,TRBV6-1,-
TGTGCCAGCAGCTTGTTAGTATCGGCGGGGGGGCCGGGTGAGCAGTTCTTC,CASSLLVSAGGPGEQFF,TRBJ2-1,-,TRBV5-4,TRBD2
TGTGCCAGCAGCTTAGCGTTCACAGATGACGGTCAGCCCCAGCATTTT,CASSLAFTDDGQPQHF,TRBJ1-5,few,TRBV7-2,-
TGTGCCAGCAGCTTACCTCTCGTGCGGACTACCCGCACAGATACGCAGTATTTT,CASSLPLVRTTRTDTQYF,TRBJ2-3,many,TRBV7-9,-
TGTGCCAGCAGTTACCCTCGGGACAGGGGACCTACTTTTTCCTACGAGCAGTACTTC,CASSYPRDRGPTFSYEQYF,TRBJ2-7,many,TRBV6-6,TRBD1
TGTGCCAGCAGTCCCCGGATAGGCTCTGGGGCCAACGTCCTGACTTTC,CASSPRIGSGANVLTF,TRBJ2-6,few,TRBV6-1,-
TGTGCCAGCATCGCGTTGGACAAAAATTCACCCCTCCACTTT,CASIALDKNSPLHF,TRBJ1-6,many,TRBV12-3/TRBV12-4,-
TGTGCCAGCAGTTCAAACAGGGTGGGGGAGTTCTTC,CASSSNRVGEFF,TRBJ2-1,many,TRBV7-2,-
TGTGCCAGCACCGAACTTAACTCCTATAATTCACCCCTCCACTTT,CASTELNSYNSPLHF,TRBJ1-6,many,TRBV12-3/TRBV12-4,-
TGTGCCAGCAACAGCCAGACGACAGATGGCTACACCTTC,CASNSQTTDGYTF,TRBJ1-2,-,TRBV7-9,-
TGTGCCAGCAGCGGGCGGACTAGCGGGGATCATGAGCAGTTCTTC,CASSGRTSGDHEQFF,TRBJ2-1,few,TRBV9,TRBD2
TGTGCCAGTACCCAAGGCGGGGGAAATCAAGAGACCCAGTACTTC,CASTQGGGNQETQYF,TRBJ2-5,many,TRBV9,TRBD2
TGCGCCAGCAGCCAAGAACCAGGACCCTCTCGGGAGCAGTACTTC,CASSQEPGPSREQYF,TRBJ2-7,many,TRBV4-1,-
TGTGCCAGCAGTTCACGGGACAGGGAAGACTCCGAGCAGTACTTC,CASSSRDREDSEQYF,TRBJ2-7,-,TRBV12-3/TRBV12-4,TRBD1
TGTGCCAGCAGCTTAGGCGGGCGACAGGGAAAGAACACTGAAGCTTTCTTT,CASSLGGRQGKNTEAFF,TRBJ1-1,-,TRBV13,TRBD1
TGTGCCAGCAGGCAGGGGGTCTACAATGAGCAGTTCTTC,CASRQGVYNEQFF,TRBJ2-1,many,TRBV6-1,TRBD1
TGTGCCAGCAGCCCCTACGGGGTTGGCACTGAAGCTTTCTTT,CASSPYGVGTEAFF,TRBJ1-1,many,TRBV6-1,-
TGCGCCAGCAGCTTGGACGCAGGGGGCCTGCCCCAGCATTTT,CASSLDAGGLPQHF,TRBJ1-5,many,TRBV5-1,TRBD1
TGCAGTGCTAGAGGTACACGGACAGGGAGAAATCAGCCCCAGCATTTT,CSARGTRTGRNQPQHF,TRBJ1-5,many,TRBV20-1,TRBD1
TGTGCCAGCAGCAGACAGGGATCGGGTCGGAGCGACTATGGCTACACCTTC,CASSRQGSGRSDYGYTF,TRBJ1-2,many,TRBV6-2/TRBV6-3,TRBD1
TGTGCCAGCAGTGGGCCGGCGGGCTCGTTAGGAAACACCATATATTTT,CASSGPAGSLGNTIYF,TRBJ1-3,few,TRBV6-1,-
TGTGCCAGCAGCCCAGGGTTAGCGGCTAACAATGAGCAGTTCTTC,CASSPGLAANNEQFF,TRBJ2-1,many,TRBV3-1,-
TGTGCCAGCAGTTACCTCACTGAAGCTTTCTTT,CASSYLTEAFF,TRBJ1-1,many,TRBV28,-
TGTGCCAGCATCGGAGGAGGCAGTGAGCAGTTCTTC,CASIGGGSEQFF,TRBJ2-1,many,TRBV28,-
TGTGCCACCGTAGGGGGGAATCGGAACACTGAAGCTTTCTTT,CATVGGNRNTEAFF,TRBJ1-1,many,TRBV18,-
TGTGCCAGCTTGACAGTTTATAATTCACCCCTCCACTTT,CASLTVYNSPLHF,TRBJ1-6,-,TRBV7-9,-
TGTGCCACCAGCAATCACCTCCAGGGAGGGGACTACAATGAGCAGTTCTTC,CATSNHLQGGDYNEQFF,TRBJ2-1,few,TRBV15,TRBD2
TGCAGTGCCCCGGGGACAGGGCACTACGAGCAGTACTTC,CSAPGTGHYEQYF,TRBJ2-7,-,TRBV20-1,TRBD1
TGTGCCAGTAGTATAGCCCCAAGTGGGGCAGGGGATCAGCCCCAGCATTTT,CASSIAPSGAGDQPQHF,TRBJ1-5,few,TRBV19,-
TGTGCCAGCTCACCTATCGACGGACAGCCCCAGCATTTT,CASSPIDGQPQHF,TRBJ1-5,many,TRBV18,-
TGTGCCAGCAGCTCGCCGGGAGGACTAGCAGCAGATACGCAGTATTTT,CASSSPGGLAADTQYF,TRBJ2-3,many,TRBV5-6,TRBD2
TGTGCCAGCAGCTTCTCGGGACTGCGTAATGAAAAACTGTTTTTT,CASSFSGLRNEKLFF,TRBJ1-4,many,TRBV11-2,-
TGCAGCTTAGCGGGGGGATTCGGCTTCAGCACAGATACGCAGTATTTT,CSLAGGFGFSTDTQYF,TRBJ2-3,many,TRBV20-1,TRBD2
TGTGCCAGCAGGCCAGGAGCCCAAGAGACCCAGTACTTC,CASRPGAQETQYF,TRBJ2-5,-,TRBV12-3/TRBV12-4,-
TGTATCCGACGGCCTGAAGCTTTCTTT,CIRRPEAFF,TRBJ1-1,-,TRBV6-2/TRBV6-3,-